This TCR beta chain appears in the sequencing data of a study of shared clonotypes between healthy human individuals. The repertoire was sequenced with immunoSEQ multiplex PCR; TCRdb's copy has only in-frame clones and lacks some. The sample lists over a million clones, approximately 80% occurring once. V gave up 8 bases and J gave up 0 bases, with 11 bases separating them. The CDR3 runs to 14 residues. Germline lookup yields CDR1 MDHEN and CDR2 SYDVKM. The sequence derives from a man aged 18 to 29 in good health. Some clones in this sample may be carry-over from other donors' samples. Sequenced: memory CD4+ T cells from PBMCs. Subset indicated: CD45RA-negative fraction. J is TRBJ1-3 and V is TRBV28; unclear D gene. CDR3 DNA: TGTGCCAGCGATTCAGGAACCTCTGGAAACACCATATATTTT. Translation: CASDSGTSGNTIYF.